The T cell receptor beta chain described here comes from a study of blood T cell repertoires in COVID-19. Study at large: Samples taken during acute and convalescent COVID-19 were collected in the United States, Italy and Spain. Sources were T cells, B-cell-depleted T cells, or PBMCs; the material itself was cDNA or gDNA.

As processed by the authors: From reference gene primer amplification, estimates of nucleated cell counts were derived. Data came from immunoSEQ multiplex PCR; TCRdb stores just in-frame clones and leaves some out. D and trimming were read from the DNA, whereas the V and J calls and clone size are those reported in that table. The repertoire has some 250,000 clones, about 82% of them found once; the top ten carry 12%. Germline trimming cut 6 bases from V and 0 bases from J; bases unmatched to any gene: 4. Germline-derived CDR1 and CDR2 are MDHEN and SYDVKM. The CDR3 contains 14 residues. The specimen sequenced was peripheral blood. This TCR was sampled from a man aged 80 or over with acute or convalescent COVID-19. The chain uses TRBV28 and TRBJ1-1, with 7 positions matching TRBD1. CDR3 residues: CASRGTELNTEAFF. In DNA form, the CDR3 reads TGTGCCAGCAGAGGGACAGAGTTGAACACTGAAGCTTTCTTT.